This T cell receptor (beta chain) was observed in a study of human T cells and chemical hapten exposure. Turning to the study itself: TCR yields differed between samples (mainly from small differences in pooled library volume). Study-level findings and limits: Those TCRs sitting above 1 in 1000 frequency stayed the same with DPC sensitization.

Time point of the sample: healthy volunteer bleed at 6 weeks. Total RNA was extracted from unfractionated whole blood. It was the library that attached unique molecular identifiers to individual cDNA molecules. TCRdb independently ran MiXCR on the RACE reads; one entry per CDR3 protein. This table has about 70,000 distinct CDR3 sequences, approximately 6.2% appearing once. J gave up 0 bases and V 5 bases, and 6 bases lay outside the gene matches. The V gene's germline CDR1 is MDHEN and CDR2 SYDVKM. CDR3 size: 16 residues. With respect to this clonotype: Its matching antigen is unknown.

Specimen: whole blood. The chain recombines TRBV28 with TRBJ2-3; 9 bases are a match to TRBD2. The TCR was taken from a female donor in good health. Some clones in this sample may be carry-over from other donors' samples. For the CDR3, the DNA is TGTGCCAGCAGTACTATAGCGGGAGTTAGCACAGATACGCAGTATTTT. Translation gives CASSTIAGVSTDTQYF.